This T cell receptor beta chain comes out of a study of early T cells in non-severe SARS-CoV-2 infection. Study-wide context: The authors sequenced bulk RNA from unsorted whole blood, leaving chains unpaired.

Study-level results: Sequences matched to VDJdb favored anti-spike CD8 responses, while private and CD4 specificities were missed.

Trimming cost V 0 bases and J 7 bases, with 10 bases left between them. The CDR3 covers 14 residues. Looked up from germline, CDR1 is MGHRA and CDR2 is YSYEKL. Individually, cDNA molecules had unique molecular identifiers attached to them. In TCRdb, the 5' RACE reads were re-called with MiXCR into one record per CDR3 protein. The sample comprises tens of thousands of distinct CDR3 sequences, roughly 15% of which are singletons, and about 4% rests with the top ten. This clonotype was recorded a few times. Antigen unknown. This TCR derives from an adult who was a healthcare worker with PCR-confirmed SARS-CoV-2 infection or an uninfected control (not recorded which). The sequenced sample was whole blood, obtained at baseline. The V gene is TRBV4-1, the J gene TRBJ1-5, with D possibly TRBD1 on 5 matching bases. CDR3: CASSQEGEGQPQHF. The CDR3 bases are TGCGCCAGCAGCCAAGAAGGCGAGGGGCAGCCCCAGCATTTT.